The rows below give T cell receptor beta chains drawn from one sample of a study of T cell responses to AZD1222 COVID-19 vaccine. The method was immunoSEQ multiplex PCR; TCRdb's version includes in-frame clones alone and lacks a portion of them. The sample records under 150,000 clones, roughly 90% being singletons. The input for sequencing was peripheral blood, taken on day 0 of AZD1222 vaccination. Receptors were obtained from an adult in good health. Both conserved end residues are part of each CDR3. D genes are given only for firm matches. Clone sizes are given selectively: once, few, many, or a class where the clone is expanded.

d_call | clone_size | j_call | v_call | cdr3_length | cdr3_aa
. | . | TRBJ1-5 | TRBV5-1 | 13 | CASSPGQSQPQHF
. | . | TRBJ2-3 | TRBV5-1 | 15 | CASSLEHGNTDTQYF
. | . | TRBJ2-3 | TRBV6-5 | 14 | CASSRTRGADTQYF
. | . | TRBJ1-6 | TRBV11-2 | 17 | CASSLGRSQFYNSPLHF
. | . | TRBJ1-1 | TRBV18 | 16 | CASSRARGGTNTEAFF
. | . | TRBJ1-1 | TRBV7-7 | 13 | CASSLRENTEAFF
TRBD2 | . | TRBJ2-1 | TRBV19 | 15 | CASSSRLAGGNEQFF
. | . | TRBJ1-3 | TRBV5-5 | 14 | CASSLGTAGNTIYF
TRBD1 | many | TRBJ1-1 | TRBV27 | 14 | CASSTGQGYTEAFF
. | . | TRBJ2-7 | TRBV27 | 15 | CASSQLLRDLHEQYF
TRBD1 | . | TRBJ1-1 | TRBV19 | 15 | CASSPRQGVRTEAFF
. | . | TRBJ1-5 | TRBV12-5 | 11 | CADGVDQPQHF
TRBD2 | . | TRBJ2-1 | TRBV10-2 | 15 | CASKRSQRGDNEQFF
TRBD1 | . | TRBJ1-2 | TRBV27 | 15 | CASSLSTGARYGYTF
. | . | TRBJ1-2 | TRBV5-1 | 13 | CASSLDSDYGYTF
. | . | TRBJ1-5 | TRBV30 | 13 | CAWSVGRNQPQHF
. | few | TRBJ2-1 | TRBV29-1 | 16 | CSVEGGRDSSPNEQFF
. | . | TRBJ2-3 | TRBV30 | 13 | CARTGGRTDTQYF
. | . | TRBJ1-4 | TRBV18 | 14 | CASSPGYNNEKLFF
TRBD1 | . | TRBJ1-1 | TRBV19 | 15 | CASRPKGQVNTEAFF
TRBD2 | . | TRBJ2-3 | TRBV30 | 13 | CARQRGRTDTQYF
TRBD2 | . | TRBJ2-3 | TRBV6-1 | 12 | CASSERAGGQYF
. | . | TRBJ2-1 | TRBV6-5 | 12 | CASSPPYNEQFF
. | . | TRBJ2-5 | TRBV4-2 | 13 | CASSQDRTETQYF
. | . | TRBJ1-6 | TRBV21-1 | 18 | CASVEDRALSSYNSPLHF
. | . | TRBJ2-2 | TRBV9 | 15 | CASNVGGALTGELFF
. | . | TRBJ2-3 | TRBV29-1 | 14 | CSVGAGWGSDTQYF
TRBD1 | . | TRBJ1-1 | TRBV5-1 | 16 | CASSPGTGGLGTEAFF
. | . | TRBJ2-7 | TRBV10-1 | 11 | CARPESPPWYF
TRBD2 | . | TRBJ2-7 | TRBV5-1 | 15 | CASRTNSGRAYEQYF
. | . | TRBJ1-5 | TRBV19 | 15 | CASSGTWVSNQPQHF
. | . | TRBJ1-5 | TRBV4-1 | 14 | CASSQVYSNQPQHF
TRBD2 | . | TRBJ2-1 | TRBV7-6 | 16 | CASSPPPGLAPIEQFF
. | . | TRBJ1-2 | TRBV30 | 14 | CAWSSALSFFGYTF
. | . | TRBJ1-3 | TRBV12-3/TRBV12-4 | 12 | CASSLSGNTIYF
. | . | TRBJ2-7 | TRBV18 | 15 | CASSNRETLSYEQYF
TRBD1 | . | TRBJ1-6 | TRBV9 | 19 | CASSVVPLIPGQAASPLHF
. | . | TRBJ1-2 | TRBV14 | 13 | CASSQVIRQGIIF
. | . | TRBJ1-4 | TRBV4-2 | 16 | CASSQDFRVRGEKLFF
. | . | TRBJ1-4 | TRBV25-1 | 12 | CASAIGNKKLFF
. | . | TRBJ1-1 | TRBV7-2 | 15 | CASSLQPGMNTEAFF
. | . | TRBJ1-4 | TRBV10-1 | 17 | CASSEPTLRRWNEKLFF
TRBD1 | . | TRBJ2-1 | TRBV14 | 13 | CASSLTRGSEQFF
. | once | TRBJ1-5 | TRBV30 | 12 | CAWAKGPEPQHF
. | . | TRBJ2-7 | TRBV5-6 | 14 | CASSLLSRASEQYF
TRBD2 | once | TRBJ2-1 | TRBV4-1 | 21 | CASSHLGGGVGGPRPYNEQFF
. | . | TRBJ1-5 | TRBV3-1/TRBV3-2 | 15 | CASSPGGGGNQPQHF
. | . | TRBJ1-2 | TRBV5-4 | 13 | CASSLEPAGGYTF
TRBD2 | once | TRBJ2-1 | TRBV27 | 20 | CASSLRSSGIGLQVNNEQFF
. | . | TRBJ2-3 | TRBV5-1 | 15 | CASSLLGPRTDTQYF
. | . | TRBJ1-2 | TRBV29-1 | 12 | CSVENGLGGYTF
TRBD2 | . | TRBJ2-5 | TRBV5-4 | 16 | CASSLVLTSGTETQYF
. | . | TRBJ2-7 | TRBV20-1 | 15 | CSASTGEADTYEQYF
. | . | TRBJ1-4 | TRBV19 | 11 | CASSSVGELFF
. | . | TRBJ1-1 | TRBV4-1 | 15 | CASSQDLPGGTEAFF
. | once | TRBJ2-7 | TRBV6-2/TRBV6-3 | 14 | CASSQRDRIYEQYF
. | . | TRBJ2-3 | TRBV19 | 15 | CASSVQEGARDTQYF
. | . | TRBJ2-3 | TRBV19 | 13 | CATSSGGTDTQYF